This T cell receptor (beta chain) was recorded in a study of cytomegalovirus exposure and HLA in healthy donors. Researchers ran the PCR with 60 Vbeta and 13 Jbeta primers. Sequenced by immunoSEQ multiplex PCR; TCRdb stores in-frame clones only, minus some. The data contain fewer than 250,000 clones, about 80% of them seen just once; the ten biggest clones take up around 1.8%. This clone was seen a few times. Its antigen is still unknown. The study, taken as a whole, reports: Some highly shared sequence variants likely arose as a pipeline artifact. TCR beta chain V- and J-gene trimming was linked, in a later analysis, to a missense variant in DCLRE1C. The HLA-A and HLA-B alleles of most subjects were reportedly predicted accurately from TCR beta sequences.

The receptor comes from a man younger than 35 in good health and CMV-seronegative. The source material was PBMCs.

This CDR3 reads CASSPGVFLPQHF. The CDR3 DNA reads as TGTGCCAGCAGTCCCGGGGTTTTTTTGCCCCAGCATTTT. V usage is TRBV6-5 and J usage is TRBJ1-5, with unresolved D. CDR3 length: 13 amino acids. V lost 5 bases to trimming and J lost 9 bases, with 14 bases between them. Looked up from germline, CDR1 is MNHEY and CDR2 is SVGAGI.